The 7 T cell receptor beta chains below come from one sample, sequenced in a study of cytomegalovirus exposure and HLA in healthy donors. The PCR had 60 Vbeta and 13 Jbeta primers. Clones were sequenced by immunoSEQ multiplex PCR, and TCRdb holds only the in-frame ones, with some missing. The profile shows around 200,000 clones, roughly 82% of them singletons. The sequencing input was PBMCs. The origin of the receptors is a man aged 35 to 55 in good health and CMV-seropositive.

This clone was seen once. The rearrangement links TRBV5-1 to TRBJ1-2; D is possibly TRBD1 (6 bases). With 2 bases removed from V and 7 bases from J, the gap between germline ends came to 15 bases. The CDR3 consists of 14 residues. The germline V gene encodes CDR1 SGHRS and CDR2 YFSETQ. CDR3 amino acids: CASSLLEGGGGYTF. CDR3 nucleotide sequence: TGCGCCAGCAGCTTACTCGAGGGAGGGGGTGGCTACACCTTC.

The V call is TRBV7-3, the J call TRBJ2-5; 9 bases agree with TRBD1. The CDR3 extends over 13 amino acids. From germline, CDR1 is SGHTA and CDR2 FQGTGA. Trimming cost V 7 bases and J 3 bases; bases outside gene matches: 3. CDR3 residues: CASTDRGKETQYF. In nucleotides, the CDR3 is TGTGCCAGCACCGACAGGGGGAAAGAGACCCAGTACTTC.

The J gene is TRBJ1-1, the V gene TRBV11-2, with 7 bases matching TRBD1. The CDR3 totals 15 residues. Germline-derived CDR1 and CDR2 are SGHAT and FQNNGV. J gave up 0 bases and V 5 bases, and 6 bases lay outside the gene matches. The CDR3 DNA is TGTGCCAGCAGCACCAGGGGGACCATGAACACTGAAGCTTTCTTT. As protein: CASSTRGTMNTEAFF.

The CDR3 sequence: CAWNRQGNTGELFF. CDR3 coding DNA: TGTGCCTGGAATCGACAGGGTAACACCGGGGAGCTGTTTTTT. The rearrangement uses TRBV30 and TRBJ2-2; 7 bases match TRBD1. Germline V gene lookup returns CDR1 GTSNPN and CDR2 SVGIG (reference sequence). There are 14 residues in the CDR3. V was clipped by 4 bases and J by 2 bases; unmatched bases: 4.

The count of this clone is one. This sequence joins TRBV9 and TRBJ2-5; 9 nucleotides match TRBD2. V shed 4 bases and J 5 bases; nucleotides not matched to a gene: 18. The CDR3 totals 18 residues. Germline loops: CDR1 SGDLS, CDR2 YYNGEE. CDR3 coding DNA: TGTGCCAGCAGCCCTAGCGGGACGCGGCCCGGGGCCGTGGAGACCCAGTACTTC. Protein product: CASSPSGTRPGAVETQYF.

This chain connects TRBV5-1 to TRBJ2-7; 10 bases fit TRBD1. The V gene end was trimmed by 4 bases and the J gene end by 5 bases; junction bases not matched to a gene: 6. The CDR3 length is 14 residues. Germline values: CDR1 SGHRS, CDR2 YFSETQ. This CDR3 is CASSPGQGSDEQYV. The DNA of the CDR3 is TGCGCCAGCAGCCCGGGACAGGGGTCGGACGAGCAGTACGTC.

As concerns this clone: Other DNA sequences of this sample code for an identical CDR3. The CDR3 loop is CASSLGAGGENEQFF. In DNA form, the CDR3 reads TGTGCCAGCAGCTTAGGGGCGGGGGGGGAAAATGAGCAGTTCTTC. V usage is TRBV7-9 and J usage is TRBJ2-1; 9 nucleotides agree with TRBD2. Trimming at V came to 1 base and at J to 7 bases, leaving 5 bases not matched to a gene. CDR1 is SEHNR and CDR2 is FQNEAQ in the germline V gene (reference sequence). The CDR3 is 15 amino acids.